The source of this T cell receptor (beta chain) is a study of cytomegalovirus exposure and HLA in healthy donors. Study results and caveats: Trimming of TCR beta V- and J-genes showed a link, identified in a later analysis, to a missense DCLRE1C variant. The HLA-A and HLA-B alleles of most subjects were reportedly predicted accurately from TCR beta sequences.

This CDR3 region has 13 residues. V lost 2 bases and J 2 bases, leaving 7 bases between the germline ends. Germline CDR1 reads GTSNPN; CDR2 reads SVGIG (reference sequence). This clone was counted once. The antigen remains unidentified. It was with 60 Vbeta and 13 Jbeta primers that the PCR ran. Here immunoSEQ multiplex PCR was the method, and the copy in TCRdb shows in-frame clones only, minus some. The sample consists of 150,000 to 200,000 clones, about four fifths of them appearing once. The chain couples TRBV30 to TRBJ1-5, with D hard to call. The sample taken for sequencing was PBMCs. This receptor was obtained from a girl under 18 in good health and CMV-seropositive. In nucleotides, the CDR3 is TGTGCCTGGAGTACGCAGGGCAATCAGCCCCAGCATTTT. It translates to CAWSTQGNQPQHF.